This T cell receptor (beta chain) was captured by sequencing in a study of CD8 T cells in ankylosing spondylitis. Study conclusions and caveats: Ankylosing spondylitis blood seemed to carry a telltale TCR beta motif made of under ten highly homologous variants. It was reported that disease-linked clones were significantly enriched in matched ankylosing spondylitis synovial fluid. Certain motif variants had earlier appeared in reactive arthritis synovial fluid and blood.

This clonotype was counted many times. The antigen remains unidentified. CDR3 length: 14 amino acids. V was cut by 1 base and J by 8 bases, with 11 bases left in between. Scientists made TCR beta libraries using quantitative 5'-RACE with molecular barcodes. A single record per CDR3 protein comes from TCRdb applying MiXCR to the 5' RACE reads. The sample consists of more than 150,000 distinct CDR3 sequences, about 20% of them appearing once. The sample was blood, either unsorted or a sorted T cell fraction (not recorded which). The origin of this receptor is a male donor aged 10-29 years with ankylosing spondylitis or in good health (not recorded which). The chain links TRBV12-3 or TRBV12-4 to TRBJ1-4; D call uncertain. CDR3 protein: CASSLGVLGEKLFF. In nucleotides, the CDR3 is TGTGCCAGCAGTTTAGGAGTTCTGGGCGAAAAACTGTTTTTT.